The 21 T cell receptor beta chains below all came from one sample that was sequenced in a study of neurological immune-mediated disorders. TCRdb called the 5' RACE reads again in MiXCR, with one record for every CDR3 protein. The table has roughly 31,000 distinct CDR3 sequences, around 21% seen once. The specimen was CD4+ T cells from blood. These TCRs come from a man aged 50-60 years with HTLV-1-associated myelopathy (HAM/TSP).

Ten or more counts support this clonotype. V and J are TRBV10-3 and TRBJ2-3, with D perhaps being TRBD1 or TRBD2 (5 bases each). The CDR3 spans 15 residues. V shed 5 bases and J shed 2 bases, with 14 bases lying between them. Germline V lookup: CDR1 ENHRY, CDR2 SYGVKD. This CDR3 is CAISRGELPTDTQYF. The CDR3 DNA follows: TGTGCCATCAGTCGAGGGGAACTACCCACAGATACGCAGTATTTT.

This clonotype was found many times. CDR3 sequence reads: CSARAGTSGNTETQYF. The CDR3 bases are TGCAGTGCTAGAGCCGGGACTAGCGGGAATACGGAGACCCAGTACTTC. The chain links TRBV20-1 to TRBJ2-5, with TRBD2 matching 13 bases. This CDR3 region has 16 residues. The germline V gene encodes CDR1 DFQATT and CDR2 SNEGSKA (reference sequence). V trimming: 1 base; J trimming: 5 bases; junction bases outside the gene matches: 7.

This clonotype was detected ten times or more. V and J are TRBV6-5 and TRBJ1-1; a possible D gene is TRBD1 (5 bases). Between the trimmed V and J ends, which lost 5 bases and 3 bases, there was a span of 19 bases. The CDR3 totals 16 residues. Germline V gene sequence: CDR1 MNHEY, CDR2 SVGAGI. The CDR3 protein is CASSETGTEGYTEAFF. For the CDR3, the DNA is TGTGCCAGCAGTGAAACCGGGACTGAGGGGTACACTGAAGCTTTCTTT.

This clonotype was seen more than once but under ten times. The chain has TRBV5-1 and TRBJ1-2; D might be TRBD1 (5 bases). This CDR3 is built from 13 residues. CDR1 and CDR2 (germline): SGHRS, YFSETQ. With 5 bases removed from V and 5 bases from J, the gap between germline ends came to 13 bases. The CDR3 nucleotides are TGCGCCAGCAGTATTGAGGGACCTTATGGCTACACCTTC. The encoded protein is CASSIEGPYGYTF.

This clonotype was recorded at least ten times. The chain has TRBV4-2 and TRBJ2-7; the match to TRBD2 covers 8 bases. Germline V gives CDR1 LGHNA, CDR2 YNFKEQ. With 0 bases clipped from V and 3 bases from J, the junction kept 10 bases outside the gene matches. The CDR3 runs 17 residues. The CDR3 here is CASSQEISGGFLYEQYF. CDR3 nucleotide sequence: TGTGCCAGCAGCCAAGAGATCTCGGGAGGGTTTCTCTACGAGCAGTACTTC.

This clonotype was detected ten times or more. The chain has TRBV20-1 and TRBJ2-1; D may be TRBD2 (6 bases). Germline loops: CDR1 DFQATT, CDR2 SNEGSKA (reference sequence). The CDR3 is 14 residues long. V dropped 5 bases and J dropped 0 bases, with 11 bases sitting between them. CDR3 sequence: CSAGSGRSYNEQFF. The CDR3 DNA reads TGCAGTGCTGGTAGCGGACGCTCCTACAATGAGCAGTTCTTC.

This clonotype was counted at least ten times. CDR3 coding DNA: TGTGCCAGCAGCTTACCGGGACCCCTCGGAAATGAGCAGTTCTTC. Its protein product is CASSLPGPLGNEQFF. The genes are TRBV7-3 and TRBJ2-1; D possibly uses TRBD1 or TRBD2 (5 bases each). The CDR3 runs to 15 residues. V was trimmed by 2 bases and J by 7 bases, leaving 15 bases between them. Germline values: CDR1 SGHTA, CDR2 FQGTGA.

The table lists this clonotype with many counts. The rearrangement links TRBV5-6 to TRBJ2-7; D may match TRBD1 or TRBD2 (5 bases each). Germline CDR1 SGHDT, CDR2 YYEEEE. Trimming cost V 4 bases and J 7 bases, with 12 bases left between them. This CDR3 spans 12 amino acids. CDR3 region: CASSRGVGEQYF. DNA of the CDR3: TGTGCCAGCAGCCGAGGGGTGGGAGAGCAGTACTTC.

This clonotype has at least ten counts. The chain links TRBV5-1 to TRBJ2-3; D may be TRBD2 (5 bases). The V gene lost 4 bases and the J gene lost 4 bases, with 13 bases spanning the gap. The CDR3 runs 14 residues. CDR1 is SGHRS, CDR2 YFSETQ, per germline. CDR3 loop: CASSLQLGSDTQYF. The CDR3 nucleotides are TGCGCCAGCAGCCTGCAACTAGGTTCAGATACGCAGTATTTT.

This clonotype has at least ten counts. V is TRBV11-2 and J is TRBJ2-1; 10 positions agree with TRBD2. The CDR3 has 16 residues. V shed 8 bases, J shed 3 bases, and the junction held 10 bases outside the gene matches. The V gene's germline CDR1 is SGHAT and CDR2 FQNNGV. The CDR3 bases are TGTGCCAGCGTATTCCGAGGGACTAGCGACTACAATGAGCAGTTCTTC. The encoded protein is CASVFRGTSDYNEQFF.

This clonotype was detected ten times or more. The chain joins TRBV20-1 to TRBJ1-2; a weak D match, TRBD1 (6 bases). In germline, CDR1 is DFQATT, CDR2 SNEGSKA (reference sequence). V was trimmed by 6 bases and J by 2 bases, leaving 16 bases between them. The CDR3 totals 14 residues. As DNA, the CDR3 is TGCAGTGCGCCCTCACAGGGTTTGAACTATGGCTACACCTTC. Translated, it gives CSAPSQGLNYGYTF.

This clonotype has ten or more counts. The J gene is TRBJ1-1, the V gene TRBV6-5; 8 positions agree with TRBD1. The CDR3 covers 17 residues. The V gene end was trimmed by 4 bases and the J gene end by 1 base; junction bases not matched to a gene: 11. Germline V CDR1 and CDR2: MNHEY, SVGAGI. CDR3 region: CASSSDRGPSKNTEAFF. CDR3 coding DNA: TGTGCCAGCAGTTCCGACAGGGGCCCATCCAAGAACACTGAAGCTTTCTTT.

There are many counts of this clonotype. The rearrangement joins TRBV6-5 to TRBJ1-5; D not certain. The CDR3 spans 15 residues. Germline V gene lookup returns CDR1 MNHEY and CDR2 SVGAGI. Trimming removed 7 bases from V and 2 bases from J, with 15 bases in between. The CDR3 DNA follows: TGTGCCAGCAACCCCGGATGGCAAGGCAATCAGCCCCAGCATTTT. This sequence encodes CASNPGWQGNQPQHF.

The chain couples TRBV10-3 to TRBJ2-3, with a weak D call TRBD1 (6 bases). From germline, CDR1 is ENHRY and CDR2 SYGVKD. V lost 9 bases and J 0 bases, leaving 7 bases between the germline ends. The CDR3 is made up of 12 amino acids. CDR3 DNA sequence: TGTGCCATGCAGGGGAGCACAGATACGCAGTATTTT. This translates into CAMQGSTDTQYF.

The chain combines TRBV12-3 or TRBV12-4 with TRBJ2-1; 9 nucleotides match TRBD2. V lost 2 bases and J lost 8; bases outside the gene matches: 13. The CDR3 contains 17 residues. CDR3 sequence: CASSLSPGAGGIDEQFF. As DNA, the CDR3 is TGTGCCAGCAGTTTATCGCCAGGAGCGGGAGGTATAGATGAGCAGTTCTTC.

In this sample, this clonotype turned up many times. The rearrangement links TRBV5-1 to TRBJ2-3; D may be TRBD2 (6 bases). The germline gives CDR1 SGHRS, CDR2 YFSETQ. With 3 bases removed from V and 4 bases from J, the gap between germline ends came to 12 bases. The CDR3 length is 14 residues. The CDR3 DNA is TGCGCCAGCAGCTCCCAGACTAGTTCAGATACGCAGTATTTT. Amino acids: CASSSQTSSDTQYF.

In its sample, this clonotype ranks as large (0.1 to 1%). The chain joins TRBV7-3 to TRBJ2-7; maybe TRBD1 (6 bases). The ends were cut back, 3 bases at V and 1 base at J, with 13 bases in the middle. Germline CDR1 SGHTA, CDR2 FQGTGA. This CDR3 is 15 amino acids long. CDR3 loop: CASSFRAGQSYEQYF. The DNA of the CDR3 is TGTGCCAGCAGCTTCCGGGCAGGACAGTCCTACGAGCAGTACTTC.

The sample holds many counts of this clonotype. This chain links TRBV18 with TRBJ2-7; D unresolved. Germline CDR1 is KGHSH and CDR2 is LQKENI. Trimming took 2 bases from V and 5 from J, leaving 22 bases between them. The CDR3 totals 17 residues. For the CDR3, the DNA is TGTGCCAGCTCACCATTTGGCCGGATGATGGAGAATGACGAGCAGTACTTC. Translated, it gives CASSPFGRMMENDEQYF. The full variable domain, rest sourced from reference TRBV18 and TRBJ2-7, is NAGVMQNPRHLVRRRGQEARLRCSPMKGHSHVYWYRQLPEEGLKFMVYLQKENIIDESGMPKERFSAEFPKEGPSILRIQQVVRGDSAAYFCASSPFGRMMENDEQYFGPGTRLTVT.

This clonotype was found many times. J is TRBJ1-2 and V is TRBV12-3 or TRBV12-4; 10 nucleotides align to TRBD1. The CDR3 covers 13 residues. V was clipped by 6 bases and J by 7 bases; unmatched bases: 5. CDR3: CASSSTGGAGYTF. The CDR3 nucleotides read TGTGCCAGCAGCTCGACAGGGGGCGCTGGCTACACCTTC.

This clonotype was seen many times. J is TRBJ1-6 and V is TRBV7-2, with 8 bases identical to TRBD1. Germline V CDR1 and CDR2: SGHTA, FQGNSA. The CDR3 extends over 15 amino acids. The ends lost 4 bases at V and 8 bases at J; junction bases unmatched: 7. For the CDR3, the DNA is TGTGCCAGCAGCTCCCGAGGACAGGGTGATTCACCCCTCCACTTT. Encoded protein: CASSSRGQGDSPLHF.

The chain has TRBV5-1 and TRBJ1-2; D gene unclear. CDR3 length equals 16 residues. Germline V lookup: CDR1 SGHRS, CDR2 YFSETQ. V was cut by 4 bases and J by 5 bases, with 21 bases left in between. CDR3 protein: CASSLGGVPGRYGYTF. The CDR3 DNA reads as TGCGCCAGCAGCCTCGGTGGAGTTCCGGGGAGGTATGGCTACACCTTC.